This T cell receptor beta chain was retrieved from a study of neurological immune-mediated disorders. Study-wide points: The multiple sclerosis repertoire cluster had no clinical or MRI feature associated with it.

The cDNA was generated by 5'RACE with 10-nucleotide random UMIs. Whenever a sequencing run was performed, it yielded over 170 million TCR-beta sequences from 15-18 subjects. TCRdb fed the 5' RACE reads into MiXCR, producing one record per CDR3 protein. The sample records tens of thousands of distinct CDR3 sequences, approximately 3.8% being singletons. In germline, CDR1 is SGHKS, CDR2 YYEKEE (reference sequence). This CDR3 comprises 16 residues. V lost 4 bases, J lost 7 bases, and 24 bases lay in between. This clonotype was observed at least ten times. Its antigen remains unknown. This sequence originates from a man younger than 40 with multiple sclerosis. Input material: PBMCs. This chain joins TRBV5-5 and TRBJ2-7, with D possibly TRBD2 on 5 matching bases. The CDR3 DNA reads TGTGCCAGCAGCCCTCTTCCTAGGGAGTTCGTGTGGGAGCAGTACTTC. It yields the protein CASSPLPREFVWEQYF. Full variable domain (outside the CDR3, taken from reference TRBV5-5 and TRBJ2-7): DAGVTQSPTHLIKTRGQQVTLRCSPISGHKSVSWYQQVLGQGPQFIFQYYEKEERGRGNFPDRFSARQFPNYSSELNVNALLLGDSALYLCASSPLPREFVWEQYFGPGTRLTVT.